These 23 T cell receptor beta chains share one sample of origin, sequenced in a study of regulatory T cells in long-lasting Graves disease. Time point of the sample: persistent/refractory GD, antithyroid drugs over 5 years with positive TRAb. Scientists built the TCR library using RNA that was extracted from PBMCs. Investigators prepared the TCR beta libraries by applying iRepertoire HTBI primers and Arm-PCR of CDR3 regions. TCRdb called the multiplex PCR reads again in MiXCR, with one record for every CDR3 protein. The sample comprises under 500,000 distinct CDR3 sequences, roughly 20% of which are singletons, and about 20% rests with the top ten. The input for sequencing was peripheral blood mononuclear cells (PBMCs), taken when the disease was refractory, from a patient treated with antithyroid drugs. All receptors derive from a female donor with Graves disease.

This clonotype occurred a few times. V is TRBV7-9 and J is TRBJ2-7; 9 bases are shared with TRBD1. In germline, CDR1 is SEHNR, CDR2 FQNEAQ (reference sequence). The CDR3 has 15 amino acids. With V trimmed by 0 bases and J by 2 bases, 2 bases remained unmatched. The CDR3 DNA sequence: TGTGCCAGCAGCTTAGCGGGGACAGGGCCCTACGAGCAGTACTTC. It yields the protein CASSLAGTGPYEQYF.

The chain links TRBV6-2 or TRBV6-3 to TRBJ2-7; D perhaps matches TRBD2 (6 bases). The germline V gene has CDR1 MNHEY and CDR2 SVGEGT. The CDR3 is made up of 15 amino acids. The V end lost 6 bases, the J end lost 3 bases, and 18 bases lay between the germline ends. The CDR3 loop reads CASRARGSGDYEQYF. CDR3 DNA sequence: TGTGCCAGCAGAGCCCGGGGTAGCGGAGACTACGAGCAGTACTTC.

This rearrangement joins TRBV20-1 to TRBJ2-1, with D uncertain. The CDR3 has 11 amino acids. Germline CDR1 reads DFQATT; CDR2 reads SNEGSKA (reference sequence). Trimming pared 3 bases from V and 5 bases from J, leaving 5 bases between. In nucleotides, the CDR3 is TGCAGTGCTAGCTTCCACAATGAGCAGTTCTTC. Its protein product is CSASFHNEQFF.

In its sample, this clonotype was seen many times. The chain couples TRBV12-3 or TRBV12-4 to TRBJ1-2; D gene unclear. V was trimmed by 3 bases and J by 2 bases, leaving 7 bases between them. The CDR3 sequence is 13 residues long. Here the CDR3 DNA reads TGTGCCAGCAGTTTCGGACGGAACTATGGCTACACCTTC. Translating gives CASSFGRNYGYTF.

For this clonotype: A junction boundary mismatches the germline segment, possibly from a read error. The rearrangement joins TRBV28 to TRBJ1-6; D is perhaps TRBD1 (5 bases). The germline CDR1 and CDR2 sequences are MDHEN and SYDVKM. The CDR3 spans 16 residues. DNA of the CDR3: TGTGCCACCAGTTTGCCGGGGCGTGGGGTGGTATCACCCCTCCACTTT. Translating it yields CATSLPGRGVVSPLHF.

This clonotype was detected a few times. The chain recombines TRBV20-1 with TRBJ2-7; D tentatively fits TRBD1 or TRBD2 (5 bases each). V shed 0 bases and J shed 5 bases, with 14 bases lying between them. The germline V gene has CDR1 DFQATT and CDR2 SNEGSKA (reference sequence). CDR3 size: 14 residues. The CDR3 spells CSARDPGTVHEQYF. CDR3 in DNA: TGCAGTGCTAGAGACCCAGGGACGGTCCACGAGCAGTACTTC.

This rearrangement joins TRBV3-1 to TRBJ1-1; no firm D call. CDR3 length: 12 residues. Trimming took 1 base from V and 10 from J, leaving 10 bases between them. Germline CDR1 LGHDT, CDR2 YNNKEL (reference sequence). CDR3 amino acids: CASSQVRGTAFF. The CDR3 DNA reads TGTGCCAGCAGCCAAGTCCGGGGAACAGCTTTCTTT.

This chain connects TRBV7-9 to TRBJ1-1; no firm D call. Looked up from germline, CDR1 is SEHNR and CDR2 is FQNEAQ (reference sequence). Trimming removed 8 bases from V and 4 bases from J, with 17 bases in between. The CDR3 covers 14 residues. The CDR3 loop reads CASVGMGLATEAFF. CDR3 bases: TGTGCCAGCGTAGGAATGGGTTTGGCCACTGAAGCTTTCTTT.

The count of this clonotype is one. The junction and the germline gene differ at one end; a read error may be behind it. In DNA form, the CDR3 reads TGTGCCGCCAGCAGAGATCGTGAGGGTTTGGAGGGCTACACCTTC. Translating gives CAASRDREGLEGYTF. The rearrangement links TRBV15 to TRBJ1-2; the D is unclear. This CDR3 comprises 15 residues. Germline assignment: CDR1 LNHNV and CDR2 YYDKDF (reference sequence). The whole variable domain, remainder taken from reference TRBV15 and TRBJ1-2, is DAMVIQNPRYQVTQFGKPVTLSCSQTLNHNVMYWYQQKSSQAPKLLFHYYDKDFNNEADTPDNFQSRRPNTSFCFLDIRSPGLGDTAMYLCAASRDREGLEGYTFGSGTRLTVV.

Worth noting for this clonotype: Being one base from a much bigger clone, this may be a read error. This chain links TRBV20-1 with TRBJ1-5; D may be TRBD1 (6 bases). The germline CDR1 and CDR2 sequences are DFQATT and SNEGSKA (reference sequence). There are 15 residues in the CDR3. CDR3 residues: CNARDDRLSYQPQHF. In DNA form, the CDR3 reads TGCAATGCTAGAGATGACAGGTTATCTTATCAGCCCCAGCATTTT.

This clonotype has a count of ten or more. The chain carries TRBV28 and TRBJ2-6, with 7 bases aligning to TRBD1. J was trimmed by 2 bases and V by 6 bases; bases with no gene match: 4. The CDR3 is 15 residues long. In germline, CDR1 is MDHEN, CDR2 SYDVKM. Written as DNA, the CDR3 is TGTGCCAGCAGACCCACAGGGGCTGGGGCCAACGTCCTGACTTTC. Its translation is CASRPTGAGANVLTF.

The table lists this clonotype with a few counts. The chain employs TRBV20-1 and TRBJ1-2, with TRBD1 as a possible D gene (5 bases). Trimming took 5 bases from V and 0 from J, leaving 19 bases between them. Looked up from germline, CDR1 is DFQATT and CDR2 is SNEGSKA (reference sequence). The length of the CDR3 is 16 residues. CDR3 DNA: TGCAGTGCTCAACATGAGGAGGGGTGGGCTAACTATGGCTACACCTTC. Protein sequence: CSAQHEEGWANYGYTF.

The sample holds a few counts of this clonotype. The CDR3 DNA is TGCAGTGCTAGGGGGACTAGCGGGATCTACGAGCAGTACTTC. Translation: CSARGTSGIYEQYF. The rearrangement links TRBV20-1 to TRBJ2-7, with 13 bases lining up with TRBD2. The ends lost 3 bases at V and 3 bases at J; junction bases unmatched: 2. This CDR3 has 14 amino acids. Looked up from germline, CDR1 is DFQATT and CDR2 is SNEGSKA (reference sequence).

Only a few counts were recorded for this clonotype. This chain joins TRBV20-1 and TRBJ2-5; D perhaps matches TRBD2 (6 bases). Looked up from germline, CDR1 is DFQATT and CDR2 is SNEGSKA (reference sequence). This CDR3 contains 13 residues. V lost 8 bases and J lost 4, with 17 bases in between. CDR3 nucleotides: TGCAGTTCCGGCAGGGTAGCGGCAGAGACCCAGTACTTC. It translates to CSSGRVAAETQYF.

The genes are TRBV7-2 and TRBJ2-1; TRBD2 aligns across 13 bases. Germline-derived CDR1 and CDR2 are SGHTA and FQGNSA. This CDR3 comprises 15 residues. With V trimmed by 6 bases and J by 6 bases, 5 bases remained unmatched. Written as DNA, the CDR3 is TGTGCCAGCAGTAGACTAGCGGGAGGTAGCAATGAGCAGTTCTTC. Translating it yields CASSRLAGGSNEQFF.

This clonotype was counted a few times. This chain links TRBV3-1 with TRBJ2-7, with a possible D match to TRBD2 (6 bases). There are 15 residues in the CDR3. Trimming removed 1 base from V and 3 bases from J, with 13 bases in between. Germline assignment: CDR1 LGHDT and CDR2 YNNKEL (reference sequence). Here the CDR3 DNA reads TGTGCCAGCAGCCAAGTCTCCCGGGAGAGCTACGAGCAGTACTTC. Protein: CASSQVSRESYEQYF.

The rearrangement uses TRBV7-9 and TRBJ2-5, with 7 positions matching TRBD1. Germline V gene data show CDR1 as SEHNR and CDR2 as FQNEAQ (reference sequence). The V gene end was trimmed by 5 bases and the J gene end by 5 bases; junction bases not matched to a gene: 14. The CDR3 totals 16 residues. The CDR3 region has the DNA TGTGCCAGCAGCCGAGCCACAGGGGTGTTGGAGGAGACCCAGTACTTC. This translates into CASSRATGVLEETQYF.

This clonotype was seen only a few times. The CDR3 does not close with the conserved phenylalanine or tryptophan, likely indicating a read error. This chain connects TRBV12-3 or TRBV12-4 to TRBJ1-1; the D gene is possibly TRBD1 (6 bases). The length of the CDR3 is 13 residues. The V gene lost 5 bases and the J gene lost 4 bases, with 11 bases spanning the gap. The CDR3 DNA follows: TGTGCCAGCAGTCTAGGGGGGGCCACTGAAGCTTTCCTT. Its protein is CASSLGGATEAFL.

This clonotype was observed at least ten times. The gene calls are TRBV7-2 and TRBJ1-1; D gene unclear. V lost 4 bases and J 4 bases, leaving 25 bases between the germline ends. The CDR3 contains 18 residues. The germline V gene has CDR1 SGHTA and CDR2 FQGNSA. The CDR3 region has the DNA TGTGCCAGCAGCTACTATCTGGACCTTCAGTATCGGCGCACTGAAGCTTTCTTT. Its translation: CASSYYLDLQYRRTEAFF. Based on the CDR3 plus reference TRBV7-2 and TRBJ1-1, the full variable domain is GAGVSQSPSNKVTEKGKDVELRCDPISGHTALYWYRQSLGQGLEFLIYFQGNSAPDKSGLPSDRFSAERTGGSVSTLTIQRTQQEDSAVYLCASSYYLDLQYRRTEAFFGQGTRLTVV.

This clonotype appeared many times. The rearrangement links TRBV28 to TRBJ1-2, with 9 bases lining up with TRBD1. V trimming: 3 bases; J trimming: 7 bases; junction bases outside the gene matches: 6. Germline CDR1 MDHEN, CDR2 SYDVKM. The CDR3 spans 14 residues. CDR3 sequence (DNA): TGTGCCAGCAGTTTTGAGGGACAGGGTTTTGGCTACACCTTC. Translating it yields CASSFEGQGFGYTF.

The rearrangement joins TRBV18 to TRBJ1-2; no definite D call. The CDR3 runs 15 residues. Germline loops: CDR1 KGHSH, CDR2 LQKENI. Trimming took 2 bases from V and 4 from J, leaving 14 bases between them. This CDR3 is CASSPLGQELYGYTF. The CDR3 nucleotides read TGTGCCAGCTCACCATTGGGTCAGGAGCTCTATGGCTACACCTTC.

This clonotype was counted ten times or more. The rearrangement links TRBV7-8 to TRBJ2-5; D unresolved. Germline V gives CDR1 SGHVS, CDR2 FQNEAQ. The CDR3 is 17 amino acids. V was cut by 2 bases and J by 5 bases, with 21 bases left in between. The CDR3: CASSLFSGIDLGETQYF. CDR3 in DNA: TGTGCCAGCAGCTTATTCTCTGGGATCGATCTTGGGGAGACCCAGTACTTC. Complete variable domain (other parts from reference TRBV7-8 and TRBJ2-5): GAGVSQSPRYKVAKRGQDVALRCDPISGHVSLFWYQQALGQGPEFLTYFQNEAQLDKSGLPSDRFFAERPEGSVSTLKIQRTQQEDSAVYLCASSLFSGIDLGETQYFGPGTRLLVL.

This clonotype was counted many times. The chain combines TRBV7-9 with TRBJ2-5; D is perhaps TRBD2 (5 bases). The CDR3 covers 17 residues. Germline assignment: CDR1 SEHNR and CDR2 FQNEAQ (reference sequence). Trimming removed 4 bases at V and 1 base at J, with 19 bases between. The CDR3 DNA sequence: TGTGCCAGCAGCTCACCCGGGGTGGGAGAGCTCCAAGAGACCCAGTACTTC. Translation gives CASSSPGVGELQETQYF. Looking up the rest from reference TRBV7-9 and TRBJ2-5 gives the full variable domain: DTGVSQNPRHKITKRGQNVTFRCDPISEHNRLYWYRQTLGQGPEFLTYFQNEAQLEKSRLLSDRFSAERPKGSFSTLEIQRTEQGDSAMYLCASSSPGVGELQETQYFGPGTRLLVL.